This T cell receptor (beta chain) was retrieved from a study of response to subunit inactivated influenza vaccine. Study findings and constraints: Authors suggested each seasonal flu vaccination may recruit only limited numbers of new T cells.

Notes on this clonotype: Its antigen remains unknown.

The CDR3 extends over 14 amino acids. Germline loops: CDR1 DFQATT, CDR2 SNEGSKA (reference sequence). Trimming shortened V by 6 bases and J by 5 bases, and 19 bases separated the two germline ends. TCRdb fed the RT-PCR reads into MiXCR, producing one record per CDR3 protein. The sample has about 520,000 distinct CDR3 sequences; more than 7% are singletons. The source material was PBMCs from blood, sampled 23 months after vaccination. This chain connects TRBV20-1 to TRBJ1-2, with no clear D. This receptor was identified in a man aged 45-69 years who received an inactivated influenza vaccine. Written as DNA, the CDR3 is TGCAGTGCGCCAAATCTCGTGTCGGTATATGGCTACACCTTC. This translates into CSAPNLVSVYGYTF.